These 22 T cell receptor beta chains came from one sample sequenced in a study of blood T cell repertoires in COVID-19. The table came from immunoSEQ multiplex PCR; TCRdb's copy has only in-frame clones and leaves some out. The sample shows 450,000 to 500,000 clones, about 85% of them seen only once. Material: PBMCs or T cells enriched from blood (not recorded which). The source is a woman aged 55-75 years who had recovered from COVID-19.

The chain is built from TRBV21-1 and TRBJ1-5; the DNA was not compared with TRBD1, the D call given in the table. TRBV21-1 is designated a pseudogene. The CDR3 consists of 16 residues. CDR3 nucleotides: TGTGCCAGCAGCATGGGGCCAACCCATAGCAATCAGCCCCAGCATTTT. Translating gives CASSMGPTHSNQPQHF.

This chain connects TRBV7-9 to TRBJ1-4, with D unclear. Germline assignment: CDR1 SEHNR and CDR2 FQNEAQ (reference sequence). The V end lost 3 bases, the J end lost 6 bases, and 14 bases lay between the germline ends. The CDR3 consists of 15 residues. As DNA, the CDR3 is TGTGCCAGCAGCTTGGGCGATAAAGGCCATGAAAAACTGTTTTTT. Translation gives CASSLGDKGHEKLFF.

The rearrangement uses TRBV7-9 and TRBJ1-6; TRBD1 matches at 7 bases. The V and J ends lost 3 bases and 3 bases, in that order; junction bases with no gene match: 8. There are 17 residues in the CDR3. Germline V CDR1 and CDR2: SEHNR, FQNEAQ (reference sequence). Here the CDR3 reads CASSLAQGGDYNSPLHF. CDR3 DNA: TGTGCCAGCAGCTTGGCGCAGGGGGGTGACTATAATTCACCCCTCCACTTT.

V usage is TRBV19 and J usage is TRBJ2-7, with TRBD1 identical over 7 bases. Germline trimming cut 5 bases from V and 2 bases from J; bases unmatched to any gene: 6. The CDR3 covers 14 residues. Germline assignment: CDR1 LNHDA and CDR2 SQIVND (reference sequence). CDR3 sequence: CASSAGTVPYEQYF. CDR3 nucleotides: TGTGCCAGTAGTGCCGGGACAGTCCCCTACGAGCAGTACTTC.

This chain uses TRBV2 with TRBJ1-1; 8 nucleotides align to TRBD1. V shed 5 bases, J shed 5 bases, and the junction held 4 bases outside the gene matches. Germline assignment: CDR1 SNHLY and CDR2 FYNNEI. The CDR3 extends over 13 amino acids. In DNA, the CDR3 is TGTGCCAGCAGTACAGGGGGTCGAACTGAAGCTTTCTTT. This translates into CASSTGGRTEAFF.

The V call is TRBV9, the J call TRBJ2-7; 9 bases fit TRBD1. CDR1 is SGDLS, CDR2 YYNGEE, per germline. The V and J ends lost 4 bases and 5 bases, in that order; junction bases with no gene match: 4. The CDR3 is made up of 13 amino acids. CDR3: CASSPGQGNEQYF. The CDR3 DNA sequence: TGTGCCAGCAGCCCGGGACAGGGTAACGAGCAGTACTTC.

The DNA of the CDR3 is TGTGCCATCAGGACTAGCGGGGCAGCACAAGAGACCCAGTACTTC. Residues: CAIRTSGAAQETQYF. This chain joins TRBV10-3 and TRBJ2-5; 11 bases map to TRBD2. With 6 bases clipped from V and 2 bases from J, the junction kept 5 bases outside the gene matches. There are 15 residues in the CDR3. CDR1 and CDR2 from the germline V gene are ENHRY and SYGVKD.

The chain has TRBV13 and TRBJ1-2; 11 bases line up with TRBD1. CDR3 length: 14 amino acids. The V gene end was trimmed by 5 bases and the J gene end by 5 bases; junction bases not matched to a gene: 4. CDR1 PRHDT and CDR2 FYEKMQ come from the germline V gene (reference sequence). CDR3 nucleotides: TGTGCCAGCAGCAACGGACAGGGGGCTTATGGCTACACCTTC. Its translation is CASSNGQGAYGYTF.

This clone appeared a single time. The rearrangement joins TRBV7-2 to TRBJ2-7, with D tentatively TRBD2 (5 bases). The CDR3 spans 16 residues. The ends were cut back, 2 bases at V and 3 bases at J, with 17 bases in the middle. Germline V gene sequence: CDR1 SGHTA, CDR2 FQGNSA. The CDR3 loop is CASSLPGLDKDYEQYF. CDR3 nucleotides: TGTGCCAGCAGCTTACCAGGACTGGATAAAGACTACGAGCAGTACTTC.

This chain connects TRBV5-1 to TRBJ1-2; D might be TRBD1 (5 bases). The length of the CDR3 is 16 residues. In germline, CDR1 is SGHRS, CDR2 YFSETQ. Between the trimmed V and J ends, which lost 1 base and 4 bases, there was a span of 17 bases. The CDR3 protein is CASSLSQGTLVYGYTF. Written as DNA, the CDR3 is TGCGCCAGCAGCTTGAGTCAAGGGACTCTTGTCTATGGCTACACCTTC.

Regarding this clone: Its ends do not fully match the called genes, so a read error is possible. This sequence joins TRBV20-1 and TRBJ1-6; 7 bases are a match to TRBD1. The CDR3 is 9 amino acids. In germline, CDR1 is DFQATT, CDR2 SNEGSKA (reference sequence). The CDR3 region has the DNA TGCAGTGCTGGGGACAGCGGCCTCTTT. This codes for CSAGDSGLF.

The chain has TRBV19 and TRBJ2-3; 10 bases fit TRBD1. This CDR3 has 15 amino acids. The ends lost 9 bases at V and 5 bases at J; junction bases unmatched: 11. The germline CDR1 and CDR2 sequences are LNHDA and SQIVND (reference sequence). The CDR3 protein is CASRPGQGDIDTQYF. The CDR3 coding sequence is TGTGCCAGCCGGCCCGGACAGGGGGATATAGATACGCAGTATTTT.

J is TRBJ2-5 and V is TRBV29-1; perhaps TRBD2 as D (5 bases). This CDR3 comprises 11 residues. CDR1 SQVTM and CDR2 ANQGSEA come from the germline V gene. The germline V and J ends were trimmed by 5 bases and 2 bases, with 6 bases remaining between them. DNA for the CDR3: TGCAGCGTTAGGACTCAAGAGACCCAGTACTTC. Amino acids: CSVRTQETQYF.

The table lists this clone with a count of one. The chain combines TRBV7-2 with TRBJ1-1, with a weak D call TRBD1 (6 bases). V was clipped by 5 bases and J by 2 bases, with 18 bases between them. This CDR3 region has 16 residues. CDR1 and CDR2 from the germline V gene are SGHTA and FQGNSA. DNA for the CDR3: TGTGCCAGCAGCCTGATACGGACAGACCTAAACACTGAAGCTTTCTTT. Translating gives CASSLIRTDLNTEAFF. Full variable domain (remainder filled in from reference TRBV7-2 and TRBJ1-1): GAGVSQSPSNKVTEKGKDVELRCDPISGHTALYWYRQSLGQGLEFLIYFQGNSAPDKSGLPSDRFSAERTGGSVSTLTIQRTQQEDSAVYLCASSLIRTDLNTEAFFGQGTRLTVV.

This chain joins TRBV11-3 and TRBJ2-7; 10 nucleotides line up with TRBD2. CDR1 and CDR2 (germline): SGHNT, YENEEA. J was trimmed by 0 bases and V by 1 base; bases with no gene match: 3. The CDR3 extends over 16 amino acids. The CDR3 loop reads CASSLASGGSSYEQYF. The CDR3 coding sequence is TGTGCCAGCAGCTTAGCTAGCGGGGGTTCCTCCTACGAGCAGTACTTC. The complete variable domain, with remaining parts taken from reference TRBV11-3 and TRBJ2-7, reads EAGVVQSPRYKIIEKKQPVAFWCNPISGHNTLYWYLQNLGQGPELLIRYENEEAVDDSQLPKDRFSAERLKGVDSTLKIQPAELGDSAVYLCASSLASGGSSYEQYFGPGTRLTVT.

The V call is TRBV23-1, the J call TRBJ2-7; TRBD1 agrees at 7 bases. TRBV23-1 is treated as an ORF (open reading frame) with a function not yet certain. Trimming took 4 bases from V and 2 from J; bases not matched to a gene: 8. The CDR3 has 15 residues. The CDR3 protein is CASSPPGQKTYEQYF. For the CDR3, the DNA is TGCGCCAGCAGTCCCCCGGGACAGAAAACCTACGAGCAGTACTTC.

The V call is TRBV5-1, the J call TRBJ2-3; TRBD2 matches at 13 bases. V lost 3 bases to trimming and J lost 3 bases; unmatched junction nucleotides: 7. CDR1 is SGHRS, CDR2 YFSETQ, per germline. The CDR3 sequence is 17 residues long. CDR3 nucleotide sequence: TGCGCCAGCAGCTCCACTAGCGGGGGGGCCGGGACAGATACGCAGTATTTT. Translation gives CASSSTSGGAGTDTQYF.

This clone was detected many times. CDR3 DNA sequence: TGTGCCATCAGTGATACAGAGATCTACGAGCAGTACTTC. It yields the protein CAISDTEIYEQYF. The genes are TRBV10-3 and TRBJ2-7; D remains ambiguous. Germline values: CDR1 ENHRY, CDR2 SYGVKD. V lost 3 bases and J 3 bases, leaving 9 bases between the germline ends. There are 13 residues in the CDR3.

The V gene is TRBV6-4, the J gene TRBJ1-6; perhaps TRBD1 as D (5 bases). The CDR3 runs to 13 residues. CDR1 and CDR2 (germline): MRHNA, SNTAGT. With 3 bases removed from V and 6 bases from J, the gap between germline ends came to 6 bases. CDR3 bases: TGTGCCAGCAGTGAGGGACTTAATTCACCCCTCCACTTT. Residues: CASSEGLNSPLHF.

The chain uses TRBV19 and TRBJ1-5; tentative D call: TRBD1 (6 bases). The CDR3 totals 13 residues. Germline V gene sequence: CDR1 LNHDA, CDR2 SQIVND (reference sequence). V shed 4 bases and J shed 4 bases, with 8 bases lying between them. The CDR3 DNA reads TGTGCCAGTAGTAAACAGGGAAATCAGCCCCAGCATTTT. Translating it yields CASSKQGNQPQHF. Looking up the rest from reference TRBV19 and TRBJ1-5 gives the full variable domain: DGGITQSPKYLFRKEGQNVTLSCEQNLNHDAMYWYRQDPGQGLRLIYYSQIVNDFQKGDIAEGYSVSREKKESFPLTVTSAQKNPTAFYLCASSKQGNQPQHFGDGTRLSIL.

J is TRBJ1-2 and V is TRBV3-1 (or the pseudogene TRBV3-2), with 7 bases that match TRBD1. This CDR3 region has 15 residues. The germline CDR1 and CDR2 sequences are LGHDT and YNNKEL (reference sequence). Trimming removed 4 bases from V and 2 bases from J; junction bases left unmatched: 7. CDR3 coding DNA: TGTGCCAGCAGCCGGACAGGTGTGTCGAACTATGGCTACACCTTC. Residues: CASSRTGVSNYGYTF.

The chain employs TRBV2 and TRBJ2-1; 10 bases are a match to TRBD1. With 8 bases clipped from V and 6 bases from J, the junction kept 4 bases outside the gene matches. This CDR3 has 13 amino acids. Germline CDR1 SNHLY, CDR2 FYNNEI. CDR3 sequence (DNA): TGTGCCAGCCGGGACAGGGGCTTCAATGAGCAGTTCTTC. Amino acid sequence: CASRDRGFNEQFF.